Listed here are 13 T cell receptor beta chains from one sample, sequenced in a study of patients and donors after allogeneic stem cell transplantation. Each CDR3 protein gets one entry after TCRdb re-called the RT-PCR reads with MiXCR. This sample has about 230,000 distinct CDR3 sequences, with approximately 14% found just once. What was sequenced was blood, either unsorted or a sorted T cell fraction (not recorded which). The receptors were sampled from a human donor who was either an allogeneic HSCT recipient or a stem cell or donor lymphocyte infusion donor (not recorded which). It is not recorded whose cells these are; they may come from a transplant donor.

The chain joins TRBV6-1 to TRBJ2-7; tentatively, D is TRBD1 (5 bases). Trimming stripped 7 bases from V and 5 bases from J, with 21 bases between. The CDR3 is 15 amino acids. Per the germline V gene, CDR1 is MNHNS and CDR2 is SASEGT. CDR3 DNA: TGTGCCAGCACCTCCCCATATCAGGGAACCCACGAGCAGTACTTC. This codes for CASTSPYQGTHEQYF.

The table lists this clonotype with many counts. The chain recombines TRBV7-9 with TRBJ1-6, with D tentatively TRBD1 (6 bases). This CDR3 is 15 amino acids long. V was pared by 1 base and J by 7 bases, with 11 bases between. The germline V gene has CDR1 SEHNR and CDR2 FQNEAQ (reference sequence). The CDR3 coding sequence is TGTGCCAGCAGCTTAGGAGGGACAATGAATTCACCCCTCCACTTT. Residues: CASSLGGTMNSPLHF.

Many counts were recorded for this clonotype. This chain links TRBV20-1 with TRBJ2-1; maybe TRBD2 (5 bases). The CDR3 covers 14 residues. CDR1 is DFQATT, CDR2 SNEGSKA, per germline (reference sequence). Trimming pared 6 bases from V and 7 bases from J, leaving 19 bases between. The CDR3 reads CSAPDDSVWNEQFF. Written as DNA, the CDR3 is TGCAGTGCCCCAGATGATAGCGTCTGGAATGAGCAGTTCTTC.

V is TRBV5-1 and J is TRBJ1-4; 7 nucleotides agree with TRBD1. This CDR3 region has 14 residues. V was clipped by 4 bases and J by 7 bases; unmatched bases: 7. Germline V gives CDR1 SGHRS, CDR2 YFSETQ. The DNA of the CDR3 is TGCGCCAGCAGCAAATCCGGGACAGTTGAAAAACTGTTTTTT. Its protein product is CASSKSGTVEKLFF.

The table lists this clonotype with many counts. The chain employs TRBV6-1 and TRBJ1-5; the D is unclear. The CDR3 runs to 16 residues. V was trimmed by 0 bases and J by 6 bases, leaving 15 bases between them. Germline CDR1 reads MNHNS; CDR2 reads SASEGT. The chain's CDR3 is CASSEAYTREGQPQHF. Here the CDR3 DNA reads TGTGCCAGCAGTGAAGCCTACACGAGGGAGGGTCAGCCCCAGCATTTT.

DNA for the CDR3: TGTGCCAGCAGCTGGAGGGGGGGAACGGGCGAGCAGTACTTC. This encodes CASSWRGGTGEQYF. The gene calls are TRBV5-6 and TRBJ2-7; tentative D call: TRBD2 (7 bases). Germline CDR1 and CDR2: SGHDT and YYEEEE. The CDR3 has 14 amino acids. V was trimmed by 3 bases and J by 6 bases, leaving 16 bases between them.

The sample holds a few counts of this clonotype. The V gene is TRBV5-6, the J gene TRBJ2-3; 8 nucleotides align to TRBD2. V was pared by 2 bases and J by 4 bases, with 6 bases of the junction left unmatched. CDR3 length: 15 residues. From germline, CDR1 is SGHDT and CDR2 YYEEEE. The CDR3 here is CASSFGGTRADTQYF. The CDR3 nucleotides read TGTGCCAGCAGCTTTGGCGGGACTAGAGCAGATACGCAGTATTTT.

This clonotype showed up just a few times. J is TRBJ2-5 and V is TRBV29-1, with 7 nucleotides matching TRBD1. The CDR3 runs 17 residues. J lost 2 bases, V lost 1 base, and 13 bases had no gene match. Germline V lookup: CDR1 SQVTM, CDR2 ANQGSEA. The CDR3: CSVEGGLGLTGQETQYF. DNA of the CDR3: TGCAGCGTTGAAGGAGGCCTTGGGCTGACAGGGCAAGAGACCCAGTACTTC.

Here the CDR3 DNA reads TGTGCCAGTAGAATCGGGTTTAGCAATCAGCCCCAGCATTTT. Amino acids: CASRIGFSNQPQHF. V and J are TRBV19 and TRBJ1-5, with D unresolved. Trimming removed 6 bases at V and 0 bases at J, with 9 bases between. Germline assignment: CDR1 LNHDA and CDR2 SQIVND (reference sequence). The CDR3 extends over 14 amino acids.

There are many counts of this clonotype. V and J are TRBV5-1 and TRBJ2-1, with D perhaps matching TRBD2 (5 bases). Trimming left V 2 bases short and J 11 bases short, with 17 bases between. The length of the CDR3 is 14 residues. In germline, CDR1 is SGHRS, CDR2 YFSETQ. The CDR3 DNA reads as TGCGCCAGCAGCTTAGGACTGCCGCTATTGAAGCAGTTCTTC. It translates to CASSLGLPLLKQFF.

This clonotype was counted between two and nine times. The rearrangement links TRBV10-3 to TRBJ1-1; D unresolved. CDR3 length: 13 residues. Germline V gene sequence: CDR1 ENHRY, CDR2 SYGVKD. V was clipped by 10 bases and J by 1 base, with 13 bases between them. CDR3 sequence (DNA): TGTGCCAGCGACTCCTTGGGGAACACTGAAGCTTTCTTT. This codes for CASDSLGNTEAFF.

This sequence joins TRBV12-3 or TRBV12-4 and TRBJ1-1; D is perhaps TRBD1 (5 bases). V was shortened by 4 bases and J by 0 bases, with 12 bases between the two germline ends. The CDR3 consists of 15 residues. The CDR3 nucleotides read TGTGCCAGCAGTTCCGGGACGGCTATGAACACTGAAGCTTTCTTT. Protein product: CASSSGTAMNTEAFF.

This chain uses TRBV20-1 with TRBJ2-7; D gene unclear. The CDR3 runs 16 residues. Between the trimmed V and J ends, which lost 6 bases and 5 bases, there was a span of 26 bases. Germline values: CDR1 DFQATT, CDR2 SNEGSKA (reference sequence). The CDR3 spells CSAPALQSSTTNEQYF. The DNA of the CDR3 is TGCAGTGCCCCAGCCTTACAGTCGTCGACCACAAACGAGCAGTACTTC.